These 8 T cell receptor beta chains originate from one sample sequenced in a study of blood T cell repertoires in COVID-19. Clones were read by immunoSEQ multiplex PCR, and TCRdb kept only the in-frame ones, dropping some. The sample lists roughly 350,000 clones, 85% to 90% occurring once. Sequencing was done on a sample of peripheral blood. The receptors come from a woman aged 50 to 60 with COVID-19, enrolled during active disease.

This clone was detected many times. The chain recombines TRBV10-3 with TRBJ2-7; 8 bases are a match to TRBD2. Trimming cost V 0 bases and J 5 bases; bases outside gene matches: 3. CDR1 is ENHRY, CDR2 SYGVKD, per germline. This CDR3 contains 14 residues. In DNA, the CDR3 is TGTGCCATCAGTGAGTCGCGGGAGGCTAACGAGCAGTACTTC. It yields the protein CAISESREANEQYF.

This CDR3 is CASSIDWSYGYTF. The CDR3 nucleotides are TGTGCCAGTAGTATTGACTGGAGCTATGGCTACACCTTC. This rearrangement joins TRBV19 to TRBJ1-2; D is unclear. This CDR3 comprises 13 residues. Trimming shortened V by 3 bases and J by 4 bases, and 9 bases separated the two germline ends. Germline-derived CDR1 and CDR2 are LNHDA and SQIVND (reference sequence).

The J gene is TRBJ2-5, the V gene TRBV27, with a weak D call TRBD1 (7 bases). The CDR3 runs to 14 residues. V lost 6 bases, J lost 7 bases, and 18 bases lay in between. Germline CDR1 MNHEY, CDR2 SMNVEV (reference sequence). CDR3 protein: CASRRRGQDGTQYF. The CDR3 DNA follows: TGTGCCAGCAGAAGGAGGGGGCAAGATGGGACCCAGTACTTC.

The chain uses TRBV5-8 and TRBJ2-2; D may be TRBD1 (5 bases). V lost 8 bases and J lost 2, with 16 bases in between. Germline loops: CDR1 SGHTS, CDR2 YDEGEE. The CDR3 loop spans 15 amino acids. The CDR3 DNA is TGTGCCAGAGAGGACAAACTGATTAACACCGGGGAGCTGTTTTTT. This gives the protein CAREDKLINTGELFF.

This chain connects TRBV27 to TRBJ1-6; the match to TRBD1 covers 8 bases. CDR1 is MNHEY and CDR2 is SMNVEV in the germline V gene (reference sequence). CDR3 length: 18 residues. With 3 bases clipped from V and 4 bases from J, the junction kept 11 bases outside the gene matches. DNA of the CDR3: TGTGCCAGCAGTTTCGGGACAGGAGGGGGACCATATAATTCACCCCTCCACTTT. Protein product: CASSFGTGGGPYNSPLHF.

This clone was recorded once. V usage is TRBV14 and J usage is TRBJ2-3, with TRBD2 matching over 8 bases. Looked up from germline, CDR1 is SGHDN and CDR2 is FVKESK. The CDR3 has 16 residues. Trimming cost V 4 bases and J 1 base; bases outside gene matches: 7. The DNA of the CDR3 is TGTGCCAGCAGCCTCGGGAGGGCCTTCGGCACAGATACGCAGTATTTT. Translating it yields CASSLGRAFGTDTQYF.

The chain combines TRBV29-1 with TRBJ2-7, with 10 bases that match TRBD1. CDR3 size: 15 residues. Germline loops: CDR1 SQVTM, CDR2 ANQGSEA. V lost 3 bases to trimming and J lost 7 bases; unmatched junction nucleotides: 12. The CDR3 protein is CSVDLTGTGAGEQYF. CDR3 coding DNA: TGCAGCGTTGATTTAACCGGGACAGGGGCAGGAGAGCAGTACTTC.

Details on this clone: The same CDR3 can be traced to other DNA sequences in this sample. The CDR3 nucleotides read TGCAGCGTTGTTAGAGGCACCTACGAGCAGTACTTC. It yields the protein CSVVRGTYEQYF. This rearrangement joins TRBV29-1 to TRBJ2-7; D is undetermined. CDR1 is SQVTM, CDR2 ANQGSEA, per germline. This CDR3 has 12 residues. V was trimmed by 4 bases and J by 2 bases, leaving 9 bases between them.